This T cell receptor beta chain is drawn from a study of T cell responses to AZD1222 COVID-19 vaccine. General study results and limits: A rise in Spike-specific TCR breadth and depth followed two AZD1222 doses. Clonal diversity was possibly underestimated, and the donors were mostly white British, with more females.

The table came from immunoSEQ multiplex PCR; TCRdb's copy has only in-frame clones and leaves some out. Of 150,000 to 200,000 clones listed, around 90% are singletons. CDR1 and CDR2 (germline): GTSNPN, SVGIG (reference sequence). V gave up 2 bases and J gave up 3 bases; unmatched junction bases: 1. The CDR3 sequence is 14 residues long. Regarding this clone: The antigen remains unidentified.

This TCR was sampled from an adult in good health. The chain has TRBV30 and TRBJ2-7; 13 positions agree with TRBD2. This material consisted of peripheral blood, taken on day 0 of AZD1222 vaccination. CDR3: CAWSRTSGGYEQYF. The CDR3 DNA follows: TGTGCCTGGAGTCGGACTAGCGGGGGCTACGAGCAGTACTTC.